Presented here are 31 T cell receptor beta chains from one specimen sequenced in a study of blood T cell repertoires in COVID-19. Sequencing was performed with immunoSEQ multiplex PCR; in TCRdb, only in-frame clones are kept and a portion is missing. Of about 90,000 clones in the sample, 70% to 90% are singletons; the top ten hold 2.5% to 3%. The sample consisted of peripheral blood. The receptors here all came from a man in his fifties with COVID-19, enrolled during active disease.

The chain uses TRBV28 and TRBJ1-6, with D tentatively TRBD1 (5 bases). The germline gives CDR1 MDHEN, CDR2 SYDVKM. Trimming cost V 6 bases and J 13 bases, with 13 bases left between them. This CDR3 contains 12 residues. CDR3 amino acids: CASSLAGFPLHF. DNA for the CDR3: TGTGCCAGCAGCTTAGCAGGGTTCCCCCTCCACTTT. Supplemented by reference TRBV28 and TRBJ1-6, the full variable domain reads DVKVTQSSRYLVKRTGEKVFLECVQDMDHENMFWYRQDPGLGLRLIYFSYDVKMKEKGDIPEGYSVSREKKERFSLILESASTNQTSMYLCASSLAGFPLHFGNGTRLTVT.

This rearrangement joins TRBV11-3 to TRBJ2-1; D perhaps matches TRBD1 (5 bases). V shed 3 bases and J shed 4 bases, with 16 bases lying between them. CDR3 size: 16 residues. CDR1 is SGHNT, CDR2 YENEEA, per germline. In nucleotides, the CDR3 is TGTGCCAGCAGCTTGGTGTGGTGGGGCGATTACAATGAGCAGTTCTTC. This encodes CASSLVWWGDYNEQFF.

This clone was counted a single time. This chain links TRBV13 with TRBJ2-3; 7 positions agree with TRBD1. The CDR3 has 16 amino acids. The V gene end was trimmed by 5 bases and the J gene end by 2 bases; junction bases not matched to a gene: 10. Germline V CDR1 and CDR2: PRHDT, FYEKMQ (reference sequence). CDR3 amino acids: CASSGTGTEFTDTQYF. In nucleotides, the CDR3 is TGTGCCAGCAGCGGAACCGGGACAGAATTCACAGATACGCAGTATTTT.

The V and J genes are TRBV7-3 and TRBJ2-1; D perhaps matches TRBD1 (5 bases). The V gene's germline CDR1 is SGHTA and CDR2 FQGTGA. V was clipped by 1 base and J by 6 bases, with 16 bases between them. The CDR3 consists of 16 residues. CDR3 in amino acids: CASSLSLGERGNEQFF. CDR3 bases: TGTGCCAGCAGCTTAAGCCTAGGGGAAAGGGGCAATGAGCAGTTCTTC.

This clone has only a few counts. This chain uses TRBV3-1 (or the pseudogene TRBV3-2) with TRBJ2-7; D is uncertain. The V gene's germline CDR1 is LGHDT and CDR2 YNNKEL (reference sequence). The V end was cut by 4 bases, the J end by 3 bases, with 28 bases between. This CDR3 has 19 amino acids. CDR3 nucleotide sequence: TGTGCCAGCAGCCTCAGACAATCCCTTTCTCCGAGTTATATCTACGAGCAGTACTTC. It yields the protein CASSLRQSLSPSYIYEQYF.

The V and J genes are TRBV3-1 (or the pseudogene TRBV3-2) and TRBJ1-5, with 11 nucleotides matching TRBD1. With V trimmed by 1 base and J by 7 bases, 3 bases remained unmatched. Germline V lookup: CDR1 LGHDT, CDR2 YNNKEL (reference sequence). The CDR3 has 15 residues. The CDR3 loop reads CASSQGTGGVQPQHF. CDR3 DNA sequence: TGTGCCAGCAGCCAAGGGACAGGGGGCGTCCAGCCCCAGCATTTT.

The chain couples TRBV15 to TRBJ1-5, with TRBD1 matching 9 bases. V lost 0 bases to trimming and J lost 3 bases; unmatched junction nucleotides: 6. This CDR3 region has 17 residues. CDR1 and CDR2 from the germline V gene are LNHNV and YYDKDF (reference sequence). The CDR3 is CATSRDPRDRDNQPQHF. The DNA for the CDR3 is TGTGCCACCAGCAGAGATCCCCGGGACAGGGACAATCAGCCCCAGCATTTT.

The chain uses TRBV5-4 and TRBJ2-3; the match to TRBD2 covers 10 bases. Germline V gene sequence: CDR1 SGHNT, CDR2 YYREEE (reference sequence). V lost 1 base and J lost 2; bases outside the gene matches: 4. CDR3 length: 16 amino acids. The DNA for the CDR3 is TGTGCCAGCAGCTTGTCAGCGGGGGGGCTCACAGATACGCAGTATTTT. This translates into CASSLSAGGLTDTQYF.

The V call is TRBV9, the J call TRBJ1-3, with a possible D match to TRBD1 (6 bases). CDR1 and CDR2 (germline): SGDLS, YYNGEE. This CDR3 region has 15 residues. V gave up 3 bases and J gave up 0 bases, with 10 bases separating them. The CDR3: CASSAQGGSGNTIYF. The CDR3 nucleotides read TGTGCCAGCAGCGCACAGGGTGGCTCTGGAAACACCATATATTTT.

The J gene is TRBJ1-1, the V gene TRBV25-1; D is undetermined. V was pared by 1 base and J by 1 base, with 10 bases between. Germline-derived CDR1 and CDR2 are MGHDK and SYGVNS. The CDR3 has 15 residues. This CDR3 is CASSEFPGANTEAFF. The CDR3 DNA reads as TGTGCCAGCAGTGAATTTCCGGGTGCGAACACTGAAGCTTTCTTT. The full variable domain, completed using reference TRBV25-1 and TRBJ1-1, is EADIYQTPRYLVIGTGKKITLECSQTMGHDKMYWYQQDPGMELHLIHYSYGVNSTEKGDLSSESTVSRIRTEHFPLTLESARPSHTSQYLCASSEFPGANTEAFFGQGTRLTVV.

The chain joins TRBV28 to TRBJ1-5; D is perhaps TRBD1 (5 bases). Germline lookup yields CDR1 MDHEN and CDR2 SYDVKM. Trimming took off 6 bases at V and 2 bases at J, with 11 bases between the two ends. There are 14 residues in the CDR3. This CDR3 reads CASSPGGGNQPQHF. CDR3 DNA sequence: TGTGCCAGCAGCCCAGGAGGGGGCAATCAGCCCCAGCATTTT.

This chain connects TRBV4-2 to TRBJ2-3; 11 nucleotides match TRBD2. Germline V lookup: CDR1 LGHNA, CDR2 YNFKEQ. The CDR3 loop spans 16 amino acids. The junction had 5 bases not matched to a gene; V was cut back by 3 bases and J by 3 bases. CDR3 amino acids: CASSQVAGGRTDTQYF. The DNA of the CDR3 is TGTGCCAGCAGCCAGGTAGCGGGGGGGAGGACAGATACGCAGTATTTT.

This chain's CDR3 is CASRSMTAIVEKLFF. Here the CDR3 DNA reads TGTGCCAGCAGATCAATGACTGCTATTGTTGAAAAACTGTTTTTT. V and J are TRBV6-5 and TRBJ1-4; no definite D call. CDR1 and CDR2 from the germline V gene are MNHEY and SVGAGI. This CDR3 region has 15 residues. The V end was cut by 6 bases, the J end by 7 bases, with 18 bases between.

This chain connects TRBV23-1 to TRBJ2-7, with 7 positions matching TRBD2. TRBV23-1 is an ORF, with its function uncertain. The CDR3 runs to 15 residues. Germline trimming cut 3 bases from V and 0 bases from J; bases unmatched to any gene: 5. The CDR3 nucleotides are TGCGCCAGCAGTCATCGGCGCGGGAGCTCCTACGAGCAGTACTTC. It specifies CASSHRRGSSYEQYF.

The chain employs TRBV9 and TRBJ1-2; TRBD1 is a possible D gene (5 bases). Trimming cost V 1 base and J 5 bases, with 18 bases left between them. In germline, CDR1 is SGDLS, CDR2 YYNGEE. The CDR3 runs to 16 residues. The CDR3 coding sequence is TGTGCCAGCAGCGTAACAGCCCGGGACTATAGATATGGCTACACCTTC. It encodes CASSVTARDYRYGYTF. Variable domain in full (rest from reference TRBV9 and TRBJ1-2): DSGVTQTPKHLITATGQRVTLRCSPRSGDLSVYWYQQSLDQGLQFLIQYYNGEERAKGNILERFSAQQFPDLHSELNLSSLELGDSALYFCASSVTARDYRYGYTFGSGTRLTVV.

The genes are TRBV4-2 and TRBJ1-2; D is undetermined. This CDR3 is built from 15 residues. V lost 0 bases and J lost 1, with 9 bases in between. Germline CDR1 is LGHNA and CDR2 is YNFKEQ. The CDR3 sequence: CASSQDQVYNYGYTF. The DNA of the CDR3 is TGTGCCAGCAGCCAAGACCAGGTATATAACTATGGCTACACCTTC.

This chain connects TRBV6-5 to TRBJ2-2, with D hard to call. The CDR3 consists of 12 residues. Germline V gives CDR1 MNHEY, CDR2 SVGAGI. The V end was cut by 7 bases, the J end by 4 bases, with 7 bases between. The DNA for the CDR3 is TGTGCCAGCAATAGAGGCACCGGGGAGCTGTTTTTT. Translation gives CASNRGTGELFF.

The chain is built from TRBV5-4 and TRBJ1-4; 9 positions agree with TRBD1. In germline, CDR1 is SGHNT, CDR2 YYREEE (reference sequence). Trimming cost V 4 bases and J 7 bases; bases outside gene matches: 11. This CDR3 comprises 16 residues. For the CDR3, the DNA is TGTGCCAGCAGCAGATTCACAGGGGGCGGGGGTGAAAAACTGTTTTTT. This gives the protein CASSRFTGGGGEKLFF.

This clone was recorded once. The V and J genes are TRBV5-4 and TRBJ1-2, with TRBD1 identical over 7 bases. V was clipped by 3 bases and J by 4 bases; unmatched bases: 9. Germline lookup yields CDR1 SGHNT and CDR2 YYREEE (reference sequence). The CDR3 has 15 residues. CDR3 DNA sequence: TGTGCCAGCAGCTCATACGGGACAGCGGTCTATGGCTACACCTTC. Encoded protein: CASSSYGTAVYGYTF.

The J gene is TRBJ1-2, the V gene TRBV7-8; D call uncertain. V gave up 5 bases and J gave up 8 bases, with 18 bases separating them. Germline CDR1 SGHVS, CDR2 FQNEAQ. The length of the CDR3 is 14 residues. The CDR3 protein is CASSRGRQPGGYTF. CDR3 nucleotides: TGTGCCAGCAGCCGAGGGCGGCAGCCGGGAGGCTACACCTTC.

J is TRBJ1-1 and V is TRBV7-8; 12 nucleotides match TRBD1. Germline trimming cut 5 bases from V and 6 bases from J; bases unmatched to any gene: 7. This CDR3 has 15 residues. The germline V gene has CDR1 SGHVS and CDR2 FQNEAQ. CDR3 nucleotide sequence: TGTGCCAGCAGCCTAGTGGGACAGGGGGCGGCTGAAGCTTTCTTT. Translated: CASSLVGQGAAEAFF. The variable domain in full, completed from reference TRBV7-8 and TRBJ1-1, reads GAGVSQSPRYKVAKRGQDVALRCDPISGHVSLFWYQQALGQGPEFLTYFQNEAQLDKSGLPSDRFFAERPEGSVSTLKIQRTQQEDSAVYLCASSLVGQGAAEAFFGQGTRLTVV.

The chain joins TRBV5-4 to TRBJ1-2; 9 bases are shared with TRBD1. Unmatched junction bases numbered 9, after V lost 4 bases and J lost 5 bases. The CDR3 length is 15 residues. CDR1 SGHNT and CDR2 YYREEE come from the germline V gene (reference sequence). CDR3 loop: CASSILQGAEYGYTF. The CDR3 region has the DNA TGTGCCAGCAGCATATTACAGGGGGCGGAGTATGGCTACACCTTC. The whole variable domain, filled in from reference TRBV5-4 and TRBJ1-2, reads ETGVTQSPTHLIKTRGQQVTLRCSSQSGHNTVSWYQQALGQGPQFIFQYYREEENGRGNFPPRFSGLQFPNYSSELNVNALELDDSALYLCASSILQGAEYGYTFGSGTRLTVV.

This chain connects TRBV15 to TRBJ2-3; 8 nucleotides align to TRBD2. Trimming took 2 bases from V and 2 from J; bases not matched to a gene: 9. The CDR3 runs to 17 residues. Germline V lookup: CDR1 LNHNV, CDR2 YYDKDF (reference sequence). CDR3 DNA sequence: TGTGCCACCAGCAGAAATAAGCGGGGGTTTCTCACAGATACGCAGTATTTT. Its protein is CATSRNKRGFLTDTQYF.

The chain links TRBV9 to TRBJ2-3; D is uncertain. Trimming stripped 2 bases from V and 0 bases from J, with 7 bases between. From germline, CDR1 is SGDLS and CDR2 YYNGEE. The CDR3 is 14 residues long. The CDR3 sequence is CASSVGGSTDTQYF. For the CDR3, the DNA is TGTGCCAGCAGCGTCGGCGGTAGCACAGATACGCAGTATTTT.

V gene TRBV5-8 combines with J gene TRBJ2-2; the D gene is possibly TRBD1 (6 bases). CDR3 length: 16 residues. Between the trimmed V and J ends, which lost 0 bases and 6 bases, there was a span of 15 bases. The germline V gene encodes CDR1 SGHTS and CDR2 YDEGEE. This chain's CDR3 is CASSLAGVRGSGELFF. In DNA form, the CDR3 reads TGTGCCAGCAGCTTGGCTGGTGTCAGGGGATCCGGGGAGCTGTTTTTT. Full variable domain (rest looked up from reference TRBV5-8 and TRBJ2-2): EAGVTQSPTHLIKTRGQQATLRCSPISGHTSVYWYQQALGLGLQFLLWYDEGEERNRGNFPPRFSGRQFPNYSSELNVNALELEDSALYLCASSLAGVRGSGELFFGEGSRLTVL.

This clone was observed a handful of times. The chain links TRBV3-1 (or the pseudogene TRBV3-2) to TRBJ1-3, with 9 bases lining up with TRBD1. The CDR3 runs to 15 residues. Germline assignment: CDR1 LGHDT and CDR2 YNNKEL (reference sequence). With V trimmed by 3 bases and J by 4 bases, 4 bases remained unmatched. The DNA of the CDR3 is TGTGCCAGCAGCCAGGGACAGGGATTCGGAAACACCATATATTTT. Amino acid sequence: CASSQGQGFGNTIYF.

The V gene is TRBV5-1, the J gene TRBJ2-7, with D perhaps TRBD1 (7 bases). The V end was cut by 4 bases, the J end by 3 bases, with 17 bases between. This CDR3 is built from 15 residues. CDR1 is SGHRS, CDR2 YFSETQ, per germline. The CDR3 region is CASSLLGGQSYEQYF. The DNA of the CDR3 is TGCGCCAGCAGCCTCCTGGGGGGACAGAGCTACGAGCAGTACTTC.

The chain joins TRBV5-1 to TRBJ1-5; TRBD1 agrees at 8 bases. J lost 5 bases, V lost 0 bases, and 4 bases had no gene match. Germline V CDR1 and CDR2: SGHRS, YFSETQ. The CDR3 extends over 15 amino acids. The CDR3, as DNA: TGCGCCAGCAGCTTGGCCGGACAGGGCCATCAGCCCCAGCATTTT. This gives the protein CASSLAGQGHQPQHF.

The V and J genes are TRBV5-1 and TRBJ2-3, with D possibly being TRBD2 (5 bases). CDR1 and CDR2 from the germline V gene are SGHRS and YFSETQ. This CDR3 is 13 amino acids long. Trimming removed 4 bases from V and 8 bases from J, with 14 bases in between. The CDR3 DNA is TGCGCCAGCAGCCCGGAGTCTGAGGGTACGCAGTATTTT. It encodes CASSPESEGTQYF.

This chain uses TRBV4-2 with TRBJ2-5; 8 positions match TRBD2. This CDR3 region has 17 residues. Losses at the gene ends were 0 bases for V and 7 bases for J; bases not matched to a gene: 13. Germline-derived CDR1 and CDR2 are LGHNA and YNFKEQ. CDR3: CASSQERRGDIFGTQYF. The CDR3 DNA is TGTGCCAGCAGCCAAGAGCGGCGGGGGGATATCTTTGGGACCCAGTACTTC.

The J gene is TRBJ2-7, the V gene TRBV9; D unclear. This CDR3 spans 15 amino acids. Per the germline V gene, CDR1 is SGDLS and CDR2 is YYNGEE. Trimming stripped 0 bases from V and 3 bases from J, with 13 bases between. CDR3 loop: CASSVGPGRGYEQYF. Here the CDR3 DNA reads TGTGCCAGCAGCGTAGGGCCTGGCCGTGGCTACGAGCAGTACTTC. Complete variable domain (other parts from reference TRBV9 and TRBJ2-7): DSGVTQTPKHLITATGQRVTLRCSPRSGDLSVYWYQQSLDQGLQFLIQYYNGEERAKGNILERFSAQQFPDLHSELNLSSLELGDSALYFCASSVGPGRGYEQYFGPGTRLTVT.